One sample yielded the 2 T cell receptor beta chains listed below, sequenced in a study of shared clonotypes between healthy human individuals. Data came from immunoSEQ multiplex PCR; TCRdb stores just in-frame clones and leaves some out. This table has over a million clones, roughly 98.5% appearing once. The sequencing sample was made of naive CD4+ T cells sorted from blood. Documented subset: CD45RA+ positively selected. The receptors come from a man aged 25 to 40 in good health.

The CDR3 loop is CASSALTGVGYTF. DNA of the CDR3: TGTGCCAGCAGCGCTTTAACAGGGGTTGGCTACACCTTC. This chain joins TRBV9 and TRBJ1-2; TRBD1 aligns across 7 bases. There are 13 residues in the CDR3. V trimming: 3 bases; J trimming: 7 bases; junction bases outside the gene matches: 6. Germline CDR1 SGDLS, CDR2 YYNGEE.

V and J are TRBV5-1 and TRBJ1-5; D gene unclear. The length of the CDR3 is 15 residues. Germline V gene data show CDR1 as SGHRS and CDR2 as YFSETQ. V was clipped by 4 bases and J by 6 bases, with 17 bases between them. In DNA, the CDR3 is TGCGCCAGCAGCGAAGGGAGCTTAGGCCCTCAGCCCCAGCATTTT. Translation: CASSEGSLGPQPQHF. The variable domain in full, with the rest retrieved from reference TRBV5-1 and TRBJ1-5, is KAGVTQTPRYLIKTRGQQVTLSCSPISGHRSVSWYQQTPGQGLQFLFEYFSETQRNKGNFPGRFSGRQFSNSRSEMNVSTLELGDSALYLCASSEGSLGPQPQHFGDGTRLSIL.